This T cell receptor beta chain was recorded in a study of blood T cells in healthy people across ages. A single count supports this clonotype. The germline V and J ends were trimmed by 5 bases and 5 bases, with 15 bases remaining between them. CDR1 SGHAT and CDR2 FQDESV come from the germline V gene (reference sequence). CDR3 length: 14 amino acids. A second PCR of 7 to 11 cycles used a sample-barcoded 5' primer and a J-beta primer mix. Through a template-switch adaptor with 12 random nucleotides, each cDNA molecule received a tag. TCRdb re-called the 5' RACE reads through MiXCR, storing one row per CDR3 protein. This sample has hundreds of thousands of distinct CDR3 sequences, with over 45% found just once.

This chain joins TRBV11-1 and TRBJ2-5; D might be TRBD1 or TRBD2, each matching 5 bases. The receptor's source is a man aged 25-45 years in good health. Material: blood. CDR3 nucleotide sequence: TGTGCCAGCAGCACCCGGGACCGAGGGGAGACCCAGTACTTC. It yields the protein CASSTRDRGETQYF.